This T cell receptor (beta chain) is drawn from a study of blood T cell repertoires in COVID-19 (dated by TCRdb to 2020 to 2021). About the study as a whole: Samples covering the acute and convalescent phases of COVID-19 were provided by collaborators in the United States, Italy and Spain. The repertoires were made available in a free public database intended to serve as a resource for research on the immune response to SARS-CoV-2. The samples were drawn from two sources: the first 160 participants of the ongoing ImmuneRACE study, and over 1,000 subjects contributed by 6 global collaborators. Where HLA class I and class II types were available, the types were taken from metadata supplied by the sample provider, not from assay-based typing. The dataset comprised deeply sampled blood TCRbeta repertoires from subjects exposed to, actively infected with, or recovered from COVID-19. The material from the prospective study consisted of cDNA or gDNA derived from T cells, B-cell-depleted T cells, or PBMCs. Nearly every sample came with metadata listing a de-identified subject ID, COVID-19 status, age in years and sex. Overall study results and their limits: How much clinical and demographic metadata was included differed by source and by participant, and the metadata was provided uncurated.

Participants in the prospective study were enrolled through a virtual design, were aged roughly 18 to 100 years, and lived in roughly 25 United States geographic areas. In the prospective study, cohorts were assigned on the basis of participant-reported clinical history obtained from a screening survey and a study questionnaire. ImmuneRACE Cohort 3 recovered participants were defined by two consecutive negative NP/OP PCR tests, healthcare professional clearance, or symptom resolution. Each participant in the prospective study had whole blood, serum and a nasopharyngeal or oropharyngeal swab collected by mobile phlebotomists. Participants in the prospective study had the option to provide additional blood draws and questionnaires over a roughly two-month period. Before DNA extraction, blood samples from the prospective study were shipped at room temperature or frozen. TCRbeta CDR3 regions were amplified from genomic DNA by means of the immunoSEQ Assay, a bias-controlled multiplex PCR. Under the source paper's analysis protocol: Nucleated cell counts per sample were estimated from amplification of reference gene primers within the assay. To quantify the absolute abundance of each unique TCRbeta CDR3 rearrangement, sequence reads were collapsed and filtered. Productive Simpson clonality was computed per sample as the square root of Simpson's diversity index over productive rearrangements. This is the immuneACCESS table as TCRdb keeps it, with only in-frame sequences that have V and J called. A part of the clones is gone; compared with another copy, unresolved V genes explain less than half, and the rest is unexplained. The DNA gave D and trimming, while V, J and clone size come from that table. Counted in this sample were roughly 280,000 clones; roughly nine tenths of them appeared once. In total, the top ten clones hold 2% to 3% of the sample.

Comment on this clone: No antigen is known for it. The DNA is left out, because the CDR3 cannot be placed on it with certainty; the CDR3 is given as TCRdb lists it.

CDR1 is given as MDHEN and CDR2 as SYDVKM, both from the germline V gene. From the cysteine through the phenylalanine, the CDR3 covers 12 amino acids. The specimen sequenced was PBMCs or T cells enriched from blood (not recorded which). The TCR was taken from a woman aged 18 to 35 who had recovered from COVID-19. The chain is encoded by TRBV28 joined to TRBJ2-4; whether TRBD1, the table's D call, matches the DNA was not checked. CDR3 loop: CASSFGAGTFYF.